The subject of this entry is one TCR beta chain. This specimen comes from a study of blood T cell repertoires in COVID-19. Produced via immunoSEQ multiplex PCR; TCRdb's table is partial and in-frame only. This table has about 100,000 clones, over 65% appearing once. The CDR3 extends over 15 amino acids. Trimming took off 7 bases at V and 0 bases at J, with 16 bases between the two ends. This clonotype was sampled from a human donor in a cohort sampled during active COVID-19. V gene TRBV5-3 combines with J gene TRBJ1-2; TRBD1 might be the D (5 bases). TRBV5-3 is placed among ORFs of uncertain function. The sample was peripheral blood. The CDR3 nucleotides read TGTGCCAGAGATCCAGGGCGTAAAGCTAACTATGGCTACACCTTC. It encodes CARDPGRKANYGYTF.